This note documents a single T cell receptor (beta chain) sequence. These data originate in a study of blood T cell repertoires in COVID-19. The protocol was immunoSEQ multiplex PCR, while the TCRdb copy is restricted to in-frame clones and leaves out a portion. The data show some 250,000 clones, about four fifths seen once. Sequenced input: peripheral blood. The receptor's source is an elderly woman with acute or convalescent COVID-19.

The CDR3 sequence: CASSLWGQGQSSYNSPLHF. As DNA, the CDR3 is TGCGCCAGCAGCTTGTGGGGACAGGGCCAAAGCTCCTATAATTCACCCCTCCACTTT. The rearrangement uses TRBV5-1 and TRBJ1-6; TRBD1 agrees at 9 bases. Germline V CDR1 and CDR2: SGHRS, YFSETQ. This CDR3 is 19 amino acids long. Unmatched junction bases numbered 8, after V lost 1 base and J lost 0 bases.